These T cell receptor beta chains were read from a single sample in a study of cytomegalovirus exposure and HLA in healthy donors. Sequencing used immunoSEQ multiplex PCR; TCRdb keeps in-frame clones, though not all of them. In the table there are 200,000 to 250,000 clones, approximately 90% of which are singletons. Sequencing used PBMCs. The source is a woman between 18 and 29 years old in good health and CMV-seronegative. Both conserved end residues are part of each CDR3. A D gene is named only where the DNA matches it firmly. Not every row has a clone size; where given, it reads once, few, many or a size class.

cdr3_aa: CASTPGQGYSPLHF
cdr3_nt: TGTGCCAGCACCCCGGGACAGGGATATTCACCCCTCCACTTT
clone_size: -
v_call: TRBV25-1
j_call: TRBJ1-6
d_call: TRBD1

cdr3_aa: CASSFGPQGSYNQPQHF
cdr3_nt: TGTGCCAGCAGCTTTGGACCCCAGGGGAGTTACAATCAGCCCCAGCATTTT
clone_size: -
v_call: TRBV7-9
j_call: TRBJ1-5
d_call: -

cdr3_aa: CASRRAGGELFF
cdr3_nt: TGTGCCAGTAGGAGAGCCGGCGGGGAGCTGTTTTTT
clone_size: -
v_call: TRBV19
j_call: TRBJ2-2
d_call: -

cdr3_aa: CASSFTSRDTYEQYF
cdr3_nt: TGTGCCAGCAGCTTTACATCTCGGGACACCTACGAGCAGTACTTC
clone_size: -
v_call: TRBV7-2
j_call: TRBJ2-7
d_call: -

cdr3_aa: CASSGNRADTEAFF
cdr3_nt: TGTGCCAGTAGCGGGAACAGGGCGGACACTGAAGCTTTCTTT
clone_size: few
v_call: TRBV19
j_call: TRBJ1-1
d_call: -

cdr3_aa: CASSPQGDGKLFF
cdr3_nt: TGTGCCAGCTCACCACAAGGGGATGGAAAACTGTTTTTT
clone_size: -
v_call: TRBV18
j_call: TRBJ1-4
d_call: -

cdr3_aa: CASSPLNEQFF
cdr3_nt: TGTGCCAGCAGCCCCCTCAATGAGCAGTTCTTC
clone_size: once
v_call: TRBV9
j_call: TRBJ2-1
d_call: -

cdr3_aa: CASSPLRGDQPQHF
cdr3_nt: TGTGCCAGCTCACCATTGCGCGGGGATCAGCCCCAGCATTTT
clone_size: -
v_call: TRBV18
j_call: TRBJ1-5
d_call: -

cdr3_aa: CASRGPTGGNEQYF
cdr3_nt: TGTGCCAGCAGGGGACCGACAGGGGGGAACGAGCAGTACTTC
clone_size: -
v_call: TRBV6-1
j_call: TRBJ2-7
d_call: TRBD1

cdr3_aa: CASSTTRRLASDTQYF
cdr3_nt: TGTGCCAGCAGCACAACTAGAAGGCTAGCGTCAGATACGCAGTATTTT
clone_size: once
v_call: TRBV27
j_call: TRBJ2-3
d_call: -

cdr3_aa: CASSSTGNYEQYF
cdr3_nt: TGCGCCAGCAGCTCGACAGGGAACTACGAGCAGTACTTC
clone_size: -
v_call: TRBV5-1
j_call: TRBJ2-7
d_call: TRBD1

cdr3_aa: CASSYGHADFF
cdr3_nt: TGTGCCAGCAGTTACGGACATGCGGATTTCTTT
clone_size: -
v_call: TRBV6-5
j_call: TRBJ1-1
d_call: -

cdr3_aa: CASSFWGRGNSPLHF
cdr3_nt: TGTGCCAGCAGCTTCTGGGGCAGGGGTAATTCACCCCTCCACTTT
clone_size: -
v_call: TRBV7-2
j_call: TRBJ1-6
d_call: -

cdr3_aa: CASRQGGNQPQHF
cdr3_nt: TGTGCCAGCAGACAAGGGGGCAATCAGCCCCAGCATTTT
clone_size: -
v_call: TRBV6-5
j_call: TRBJ1-5
d_call: -

cdr3_aa: CASSLAYRETEAFF
cdr3_nt: TGTGCCAGCAGCTTGGCTTACAGGGAAACTGAAGCTTTCTTT
clone_size: -
v_call: TRBV5-8
j_call: TRBJ1-1
d_call: -

cdr3_aa: CASSYVQGGRTEAFF
cdr3_nt: TGTGCCAGCAGTTACGTTCAGGGGGGTAGGACTGAAGCTTTCTTT
clone_size: -
v_call: TRBV6-6
j_call: TRBJ1-1
d_call: TRBD1

cdr3_aa: CSSSAQRGQGAYEQYF
cdr3_nt: TGTTCCAGCAGCGCTCAACGGGGACAGGGGGCCTACGAGCAGTACTTC
clone_size: -
v_call: TRBV7-9
j_call: TRBJ2-7
d_call: TRBD1

cdr3_aa: CASSIWAGGYEQYF
cdr3_nt: TGTGCCAGTAGTATCTGGGCGGGAGGCTACGAGCAGTACTTC
clone_size: -
v_call: TRBV19
j_call: TRBJ2-7
d_call: TRBD2

cdr3_aa: CASSPGLAGGYQETQYF
cdr3_nt: TGCGCCAGCAGCCCCGGACTAGCGGGGGGGTACCAAGAGACCCAGTACTTC
clone_size: -
v_call: TRBV5-1
j_call: TRBJ2-5
d_call: TRBD2

cdr3_aa: CASSQDGQGYEQYF
cdr3_nt: TGCGCCAGCAGCCAGGACGGACAGGGATACGAGCAGTACTTC
clone_size: few
v_call: TRBV5-1
j_call: TRBJ2-7
d_call: TRBD1

cdr3_aa: CATSKGNGNEKLFF
cdr3_nt: TGTGCCACCAGCAAGGGGAACGGTAATGAAAAACTGTTTTTT
clone_size: -
v_call: TRBV15
j_call: TRBJ1-4
d_call: -

cdr3_aa: CASSQDRFRVEQYF
cdr3_nt: TGCGCCAGCAGCCAAGATAGGTTCAGGGTCGAGCAGTACTTC
clone_size: -
v_call: TRBV4-3
j_call: TRBJ2-7
d_call: -

cdr3_aa: CASSSRTGHTEAFF
cdr3_nt: TGTGCCAGCAGTTCTAGGACAGGTCACACTGAAGCTTTCTTT
clone_size: -
v_call: TRBV28
j_call: TRBJ1-1
d_call: TRBD1

cdr3_aa: CASSRDRDRGTPLHF
cdr3_nt: TGTGCCAGCAGTCGGGATAGGGACAGGGGTACTCCCCTCCACTTT
clone_size: -
v_call: TRBV2
j_call: TRBJ1-6
d_call: TRBD1

cdr3_aa: CASSYSARRQETQYF
cdr3_nt: TGTGCCAGCAGTTACTCGGCTCGGCGGCAAGAGACCCAGTACTTC
clone_size: once
v_call: TRBV6-6
j_call: TRBJ2-5
d_call: -

cdr3_aa: CASSITGAETQYF
cdr3_nt: TGTGCCAGCAGCATCACAGGGGCCGAAACCCAGTACTTC
clone_size: -
v_call: TRBV5-4
j_call: TRBJ2-5
d_call: TRBD1

cdr3_aa: CASSLGLVGSGEETQYF
cdr3_nt: TGCGCCAGCAGCTTGGGGCTTGTGGGCTCGGGGGAAGAGACCCAGTACTTC
clone_size: -
v_call: TRBV5-1
j_call: TRBJ2-5
d_call: -

cdr3_aa: CASSLIRGEAFF
cdr3_nt: TGTGCCAGCAGTTTAATCAGGGGTGAAGCTTTCTTT
clone_size: -
v_call: TRBV28
j_call: TRBJ1-1
d_call: -

cdr3_aa: CASSPIQGGRTEAFF
cdr3_nt: TGTGCCAGCAGCCCAATACAGGGGGGCAGGACTGAAGCTTTCTTT
clone_size: -
v_call: TRBV11-3
j_call: TRBJ1-1
d_call: TRBD1

cdr3_aa: CVESGGEETQYF
cdr3_nt: TGCGTCGAGAGTGGAGGGGAAGAGACCCAGTACTTC
clone_size: -
v_call: TRBV5-1
j_call: TRBJ2-5
d_call: -

cdr3_aa: CASSQTLTGGSYNSPLHF
cdr3_nt: TGTGCCAGCAGCCAAACCTTGACAGGGGGCTCCTATAATTCACCCCTCCACTTT
clone_size: -
v_call: TRBV5-5
j_call: TRBJ1-6
d_call: TRBD1

cdr3_aa: CASSQGVPRGFTGELFF
cdr3_nt: TGCGCCAGCAGCCAAGGGGTACCCAGGGGGTTCACCGGGGAGCTGTTTTTT
clone_size: -
v_call: TRBV4-1
j_call: TRBJ2-2
d_call: TRBD1

cdr3_aa: CASRQQQDNEKLFF
cdr3_nt: TGCGCCAGCCGACAGCAGCAGGATAATGAAAAACTGTTTTTT
clone_size: -
v_call: TRBV5-1
j_call: TRBJ1-4
d_call: -

cdr3_aa: CASSRKPGQTLFYSNQPQHF
cdr3_nt: TGTGCCAGTAGTAGAAAACCGGGACAGACCCTCTTTTATAGCAATCAGCCCCAGCATTTT
clone_size: -
v_call: TRBV19
j_call: TRBJ1-5
d_call: TRBD1

cdr3_aa: CSVAAPGQSSYNEQFF
cdr3_nt: TGCAGCGTTGCAGCTCCGGGACAGAGTTCCTACAATGAGCAGTTCTTC
clone_size: -
v_call: TRBV29-1
j_call: TRBJ2-1
d_call: TRBD1

cdr3_aa: CASSKTGGSVEQYF
cdr3_nt: TGTGCCAGCAGCAAGACAGGGGGGTCTGTCGAGCAGTACTTC
clone_size: -
v_call: TRBV9
j_call: TRBJ2-7
d_call: TRBD1